A single T cell receptor (beta chain) is shown here with its context. Its antigen is undetermined. This entry belongs to a study of molecular identifiers for immune sequencing clone quantification. The CDR3 loop spans 17 amino acids. CDR1 and CDR2 (germline): LGHNA, YSLEER. Trimming took 0 bases from V and 0 from J, leaving 12 bases between them. Points from the study as a whole: Same-barcode identical TCR molecules could make highly expanded clones look smaller than they are.

TCRdb re-called the PCR reads with MiXCR, one entry per CDR3 protein. The repertoire holds approximately 630,000 distinct CDR3 sequences, with over 25% as singletons. This chain connects TRBV4-3 to TRBJ1-3; no clear D gene. The receptor's source is a human donor in good health. Some libraries in this study had Jurkat cell RNA spiked in. Sequenced input: naive CD8+ T cells from blood, with Jurkat cell RNA spiked in. The subset denotes: FACS-sorted CD8+CD4-CCR7+CD45RA+ naive T cells. The DNA of the CDR3 is TGCGCCAGCAGCCAAGATAGGTACGGATTCTCTGGAAACACCATATATTTT. Translating gives CASSQDRYGFSGNTIYF.